Reported below is one T cell receptor (beta chain). Its specificity is not known. This specimen comes from a study of breast tumors, draining lymph nodes, adjacent tissues. Regarding the study as a whole: The lymph node origin of tumor T cells was framed as consistent with a hypothesis, not demonstrated. Tumors had less TCR diversity than lymph nodes, more than nontumor tissue.

TCRdb re-called the multiplex PCR reads through MiXCR, storing one row per CDR3 protein. The top ten hold over 9.5% of the sample, which has about 53,000 distinct CDR3 sequences, less than 55% seen once. Per the germline V gene, CDR1 is MNHNS and CDR2 is SASEGT. The CDR3 has 14 amino acids. Trimming stripped 6 bases from V and 10 bases from J, with 18 bases between. The chain couples TRBV6-1 to TRBJ1-4; a weak D match, TRBD1 (5 bases). The sequence was obtained from a female donor with breast cancer. Some clones in this sample may be carry-over from other donors' samples. The sequenced sample consisted of breast tumor tissue. For the CDR3, the DNA is TGTGCCAGCAGGACCCCGGGGACGCCTAGAAAACTGTTTTTT. Its protein product is CASRTPGTPRKLFF.